This TCR beta chain is drawn from a study of OX40 agonist ivuxolimab in advanced cancers. About the research overall: Every 2 weeks, patients received ivuxolimab intravenously, dosed at 0.01 to 10 mg/kg. The study's findings and limits: More expanded clones were found, on average, in CD8+ than in CD4+ T cells. Among the nonresponders, some also had low normalized T-cell clonal expansion.

The junction had 7 bases not matched to a gene; V was cut back by 1 base and J by 9 bases. This CDR3 has 15 residues. Per germline, CDR1 MNHNS and CDR2 SASEGT. This clone appeared a single time. Its target is not known. Sequencing was performed with immunoSEQ multiplex PCR; in TCRdb, only in-frame clones are kept and a portion is missing. Of some 64,000 clones in the sample, less than 85% are singletons; the top ten hold around 0.52%. Peripheral blood came from all dose cohorts at three timepoints. This sequence was found in an adult with an advanced solid tumor such as melanoma, head and neck, liver or kidney cancer. The sample in question was CD4+ or CD8+ T cells sorted from blood, obtained in a trial of the OX40 agonist ivuxolimab. This chain uses TRBV6-1 with TRBJ2-1, with 9 nucleotides matching TRBD1. The CDR3, as DNA: TGTGCCAGCAGTGAAGATGGGACAGGGAGGGGTGAGCAGTTCTTC. Its translation is CASSEDGTGRGEQFF.